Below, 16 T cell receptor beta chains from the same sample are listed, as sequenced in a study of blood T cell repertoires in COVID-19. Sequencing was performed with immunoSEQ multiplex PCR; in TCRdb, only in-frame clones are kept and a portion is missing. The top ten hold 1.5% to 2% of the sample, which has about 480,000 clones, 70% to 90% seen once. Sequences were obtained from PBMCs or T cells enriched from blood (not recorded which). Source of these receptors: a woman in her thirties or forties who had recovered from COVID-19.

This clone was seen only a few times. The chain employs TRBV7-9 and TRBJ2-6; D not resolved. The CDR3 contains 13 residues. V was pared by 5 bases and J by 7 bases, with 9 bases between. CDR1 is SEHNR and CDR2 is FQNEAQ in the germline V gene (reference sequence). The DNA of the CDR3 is TGTGCCAGCAGCGGTCGACACGCCAACGTCCTGACTTTC. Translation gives CASSGRHANVLTF.

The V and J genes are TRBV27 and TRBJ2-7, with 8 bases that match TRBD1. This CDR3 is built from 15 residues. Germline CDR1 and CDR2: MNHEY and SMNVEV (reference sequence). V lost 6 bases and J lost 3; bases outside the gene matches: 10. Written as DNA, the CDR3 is TGTGCCAGCAGAAAGACAGGGGCGTTCTACTACGAGCAGTACTTC. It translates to CASRKTGAFYYEQYF.

In DNA form, the CDR3 reads TGTGCCACCAGTGATCCGAGACTAGCGGCCTACAATGAGCAGTTCTTC. Translated: CATSDPRLAAYNEQFF. The chain couples TRBV24-1 to TRBJ2-1; 9 bases match TRBD2. V shed 3 bases, J shed 2 bases, and the junction held 4 bases outside the gene matches. The germline gives CDR1 KGHDR, CDR2 SFDVKD. The CDR3 is 16 residues long.

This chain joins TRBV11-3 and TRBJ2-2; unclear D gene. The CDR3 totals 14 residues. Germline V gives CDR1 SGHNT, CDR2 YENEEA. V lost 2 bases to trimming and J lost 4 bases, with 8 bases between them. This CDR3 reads CASSLNIGTGELFF. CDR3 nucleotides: TGTGCCAGCAGCTTAAATATCGGCACCGGGGAGCTGTTTTTT. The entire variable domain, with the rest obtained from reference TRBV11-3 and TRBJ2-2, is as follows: EAGVVQSPRYKIIEKKQPVAFWCNPISGHNTLYWYLQNLGQGPELLIRYENEEAVDDSQLPKDRFSAERLKGVDSTLKIQPAELGDSAVYLCASSLNIGTGELFFGEGSRLTVL.

CDR3 in amino acids: CASSLNPGQGDGYTF. As DNA, the CDR3 is TGCGCCAGCAGCTTAAACCCGGGACAGGGGGACGGCTACACCTTC. The chain couples TRBV5-1 to TRBJ1-2, with TRBD1 matching over 11 bases. The V segment lost 2 bases and the J segment 8 bases; nucleotides outside the gene matches: 8. In germline, CDR1 is SGHRS, CDR2 YFSETQ. The CDR3 totals 15 residues.

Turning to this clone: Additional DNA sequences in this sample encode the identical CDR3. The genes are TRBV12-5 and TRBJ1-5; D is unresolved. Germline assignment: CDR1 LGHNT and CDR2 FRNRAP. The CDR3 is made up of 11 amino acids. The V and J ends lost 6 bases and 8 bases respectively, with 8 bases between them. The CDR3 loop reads CASGLTEPQHF. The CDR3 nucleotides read TGTGCTAGTGGCCTTACGGAGCCCCAGCATTTT.

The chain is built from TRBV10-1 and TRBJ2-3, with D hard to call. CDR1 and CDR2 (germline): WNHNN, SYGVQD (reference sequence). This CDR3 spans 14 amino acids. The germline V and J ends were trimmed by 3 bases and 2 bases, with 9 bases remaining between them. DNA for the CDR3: TGCGCCAGCAGTGATGGCAGTTTCACAGATACGCAGTATTTT. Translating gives CASSDGSFTDTQYF.

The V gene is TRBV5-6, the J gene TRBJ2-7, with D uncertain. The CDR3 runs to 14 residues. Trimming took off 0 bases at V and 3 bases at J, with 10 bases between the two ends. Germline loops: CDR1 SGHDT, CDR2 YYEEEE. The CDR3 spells CASSLVSILYEQYF. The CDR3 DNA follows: TGTGCCAGCAGCTTGGTTAGCATTCTCTACGAGCAGTACTTC.

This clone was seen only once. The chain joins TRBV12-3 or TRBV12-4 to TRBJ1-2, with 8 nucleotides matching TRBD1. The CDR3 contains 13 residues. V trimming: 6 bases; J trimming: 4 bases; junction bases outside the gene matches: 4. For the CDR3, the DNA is TGTGCCAGCAGGGCCGGGACAGGCTATGGCTACACCTTC. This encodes CASRAGTGYGYTF.

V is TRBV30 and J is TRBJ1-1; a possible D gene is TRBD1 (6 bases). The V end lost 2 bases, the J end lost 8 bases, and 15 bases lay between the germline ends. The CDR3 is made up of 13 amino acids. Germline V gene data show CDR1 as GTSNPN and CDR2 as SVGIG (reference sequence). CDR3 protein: CAWSQQGYGEAFF. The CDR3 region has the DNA TGTGCCTGGAGTCAACAGGGATATGGAGAAGCTTTCTTT.

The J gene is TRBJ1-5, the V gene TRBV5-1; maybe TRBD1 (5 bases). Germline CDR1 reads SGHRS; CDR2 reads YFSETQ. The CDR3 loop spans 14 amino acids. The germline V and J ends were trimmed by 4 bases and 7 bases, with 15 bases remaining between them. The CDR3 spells CASSAQGVGQPQHF. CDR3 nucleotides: TGCGCCAGCAGCGCCCAGGGTGTTGGGCAGCCCCAGCATTTT.

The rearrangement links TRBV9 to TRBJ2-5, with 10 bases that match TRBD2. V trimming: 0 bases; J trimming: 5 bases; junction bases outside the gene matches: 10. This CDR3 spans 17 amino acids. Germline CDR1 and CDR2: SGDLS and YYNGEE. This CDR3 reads CASSVGYLAGVRETQYF. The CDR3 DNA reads TGTGCCAGCAGCGTAGGATACCTAGCGGGAGTGAGGGAGACCCAGTACTTC.

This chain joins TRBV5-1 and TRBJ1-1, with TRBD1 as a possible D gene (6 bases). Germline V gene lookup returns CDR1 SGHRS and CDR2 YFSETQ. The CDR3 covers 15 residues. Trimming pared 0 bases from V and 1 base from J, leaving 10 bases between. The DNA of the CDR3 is TGCGCCAGCAGCTTGGATTTACAGGGGAACACTGAAGCTTTCTTT. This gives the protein CASSLDLQGNTEAFF.

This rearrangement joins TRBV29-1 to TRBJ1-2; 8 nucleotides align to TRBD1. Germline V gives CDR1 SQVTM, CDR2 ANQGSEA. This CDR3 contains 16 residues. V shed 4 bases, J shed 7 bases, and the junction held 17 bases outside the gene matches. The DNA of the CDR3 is TGCAGCGTTGTAGACGGGACAGGTCGTTATCTCGGTGGCTACACCTTC. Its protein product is CSVVDGTGRYLGGYTF.

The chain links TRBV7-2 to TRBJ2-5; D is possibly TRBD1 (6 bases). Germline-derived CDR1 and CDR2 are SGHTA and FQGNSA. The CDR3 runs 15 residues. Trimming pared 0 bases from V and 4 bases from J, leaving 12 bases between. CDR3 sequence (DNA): TGTGCCAGCAGCTTAGCGCCCACAGGGCGAGAGACCCAGTACTTC. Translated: CASSLAPTGRETQYF.

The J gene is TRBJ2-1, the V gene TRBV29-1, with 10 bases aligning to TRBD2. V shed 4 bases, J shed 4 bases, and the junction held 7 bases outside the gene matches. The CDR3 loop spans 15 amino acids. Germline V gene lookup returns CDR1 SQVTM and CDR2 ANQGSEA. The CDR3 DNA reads TGCAGCGTTGTACCCCTAGCGGGGGTATACAATGAGCAGTTCTTC. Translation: CSVVPLAGVYNEQFF.